A single sample gave rise to the 22 T cell receptor beta chains below, sequenced in a study of spatial heterogeneity in lung cancer. This sample's time point: blood at routine non-recurrence follow-up after resection. TCRdb reprocessed the 5' RACE reads via MiXCR and lists one record per CDR3 protein. The sample holds under 25,000 distinct CDR3 sequences, roughly 10% seen once. Here the sequenced sample was PBMCs, taken at follow-up. Receptor source: a female donor with early-stage non-small cell lung cancer.

Only a few counts were recorded for this clonotype. CDR3 DNA: TGTGCCAGCAGCCCCAATACGGACGGCTACACCTTC. It translates to CASSPNTDGYTF. The chain has TRBV9 and TRBJ1-2; D uncertain. The CDR3 has 12 amino acids. V lost 4 bases and J 8 bases, leaving 12 bases between the germline ends. The germline gives CDR1 SGDLS, CDR2 YYNGEE.

This clonotype occurred many times. V is TRBV9 and J is TRBJ2-3; TRBD2 might be the D (6 bases). CDR3 length equals 17 residues. V gave up 4 bases and J gave up 1 base, with 19 bases separating them. Germline lookup yields CDR1 SGDLS and CDR2 YYNGEE. The CDR3 reads CASSLLRRGGGTDTQYF. CDR3 bases: TGTGCCAGCAGCCTGTTGAGGCGGGGAGGAGGCACAGATACGCAGTATTTT.

This clonotype was recorded many times. The genes are TRBV7-2 and TRBJ1-4; no clear D gene. CDR1 and CDR2 (germline): SGHTA, FQGNSA. The V and J ends lost 3 bases and 8 bases respectively, with 13 bases between them. The CDR3 has 14 amino acids. The CDR3 sequence is CASSFMLGGEKLFF. The CDR3 bases are TGTGCCAGCAGCTTTATGCTAGGCGGGGAAAAACTGTTTTTT.

A few counts support this clonotype. The chain is built from TRBV20-1 and TRBJ1-5, with 7 bases fitting TRBD1. Germline CDR1 is DFQATT and CDR2 is SNEGSKA (reference sequence). V was clipped by 2 bases and J by 6 bases; unmatched bases: 10. The CDR3 sequence is 15 residues long. CDR3 sequence reads: CSARPLDRLGQPQHF. In DNA form, the CDR3 reads TGCAGTGCTAGACCCTTGGACAGGTTGGGTCAGCCCCAGCATTTT.

The table lists this clonotype with a few counts. The chain joins TRBV7-9 to TRBJ1-2, with no clear D. Trimming took 5 bases from V and 2 from J, leaving 15 bases between them. Germline V lookup: CDR1 SEHNR, CDR2 FQNEAQ (reference sequence). The CDR3 sequence is 15 residues long. In nucleotides, the CDR3 is TGTGCCAGCAGCCAAAGGGCAGGCCGAAACTATGGCTACACCTTC. This translates into CASSQRAGRNYGYTF. The variable domain in full, with the rest retrieved from reference TRBV7-9 and TRBJ1-2, is DTGVSQNPRHKITKRGQNVTFRCDPISEHNRLYWYRQTLGQGPEFLTYFQNEAQLEKSRLLSDRFSAERPKGSFSTLEIQRTEQGDSAMYLCASSQRAGRNYGYTFGSGTRLTVV.

Ten or more counts support this clonotype. The rearrangement joins TRBV29-1 to TRBJ1-3; 7 bases are shared with TRBD1. The CDR3 spans 15 residues. Germline V gene sequence: CDR1 SQVTM, CDR2 ANQGSEA. The V gene end was trimmed by 3 bases and the J gene end by 1 base; junction bases not matched to a gene: 6. This CDR3 is CSVDKGARSGNTIYF. DNA for the CDR3: TGCAGCGTTGATAAGGGGGCCCGTTCTGGAAACACCATATATTTT.

Many counts were recorded for this clonotype. The J gene is TRBJ2-1, the V gene TRBV14, with a tentative D call TRBD1 (7 bases). The V gene's germline CDR1 is SGHDN and CDR2 FVKESK. This CDR3 has 16 amino acids. Trimming took off 0 bases at V and 3 bases at J, with 12 bases between the two ends. Here the CDR3 DNA reads TGTGCCAGCAGCCAAGACAGGGGGGCCCTCTACAATGAGCAGTTCTTC. Translating it yields CASSQDRGALYNEQFF.

The V call is TRBV29-1, the J call TRBJ1-2; TRBD1 aligns across 10 bases. The CDR3 sequence is 12 residues long. Trimming cost V 6 bases and J 7 bases; bases outside gene matches: 5. Germline CDR1 reads SQVTM; CDR2 reads ANQGSEA. The CDR3 coding sequence is TGCAGCGTGGGGACAGGGGAGGCTGGCTACACCTTC. This translates into CSVGTGEAGYTF.

This clonotype was counted at least ten times. The V call is TRBV7-2, the J call TRBJ2-5; TRBD2 agrees at 9 bases. The V gene end was trimmed by 1 base and the J gene end by 3 bases; junction bases not matched to a gene: 0. CDR3 length: 14 amino acids. The germline V gene has CDR1 SGHTA and CDR2 FQGNSA. Written as DNA, the CDR3 is TGTGCCAGCAGCTTAGGGACTAGCGAAGAGACCCAGTACTTC. Translated, it gives CASSLGTSEETQYF. Variable domain in full (rest from reference TRBV7-2 and TRBJ2-5): GAGVSQSPSNKVTEKGKDVELRCDPISGHTALYWYRQSLGQGLEFLIYFQGNSAPDKSGLPSDRFSAERTGGSVSTLTIQRTQQEDSAVYLCASSLGTSEETQYFGPGTRLLVL.

Note on this clonotype: A much larger clone lies one base from this, so it may be a read error. The V call is TRBV7-9, the J call TRBJ2-3; possible D gene TRBD2, 6 bases. The CDR3 length is 14 residues. CDR1 and CDR2 (germline): SEHNR, FQNEAQ (reference sequence). V was shortened by 4 bases and J by 5 bases, with 13 bases between the two germline ends. CDR3: CASSYGGGIDTQYF. CDR3 nucleotide sequence: TGTGCCAGCAGCTACGGGGGTGGCATAGATACGCAGTATTTT. The whole variable domain, filled in from reference TRBV7-9 and TRBJ2-3, reads DTGVSQNPRHKITKRGQNVTFRCDPISEHNRLYWYRQTLGQGPEFLTYFQNEAQLEKSRLLSDRFSAERPKGSFSTLEIQRTEQGDSAMYLCASSYGGGIDTQYFGPGTRLTVL.

The CDR3 region has the DNA TGTGCCAGCAGTTCGGGACTAGCGAAAGTAGATACGCAGTATTTT. It translates to CASSSGLAKVDTQYF. The chain links TRBV7-9 to TRBJ2-3; 10 nucleotides line up with TRBD2. The CDR3 runs 15 residues. The germline gives CDR1 SEHNR, CDR2 FQNEAQ (reference sequence). Losses at the gene ends were 6 bases for V and 5 bases for J; bases not matched to a gene: 8.

This clonotype was detected many times. The chain employs TRBV6-5 and TRBJ1-3, with D perhaps matching TRBD1 (6 bases). V lost 8 bases and J 0 bases, leaving 14 bases between the germline ends. The germline gives CDR1 MNHEY, CDR2 SVGAGI. The CDR3 contains 15 residues. CDR3 DNA: TGTGCCAGCGCCCCGAGGACAGCCTCTGGAAACACCATATATTTT. This gives the protein CASAPRTASGNTIYF.

This clonotype was counted ten times or more. V is TRBV7-9 and J is TRBJ2-3; TRBD2 aligns across 8 bases. Germline V lookup: CDR1 SEHNR, CDR2 FQNEAQ (reference sequence). This CDR3 has 16 amino acids. The J segment lost 5 bases and the V segment lost 4 bases, leaving 11 bases of the junction unmatched. The CDR3 spells CASSSFASGSRDTQYF. The DNA for the CDR3 is TGTGCCAGCAGCTCTTTTGCAAGCGGGAGCCGAGATACGCAGTATTTT.

In this sample, this clonotype turned up a few times. The chain employs TRBV12-3 or TRBV12-4 and TRBJ1-2; 8 nucleotides agree with TRBD1. This CDR3 is built from 16 residues. The J segment lost 11 bases and the V segment lost 3 bases, leaving 17 bases of the junction unmatched. The CDR3 protein is CASSFAPPGDRLRYTF. For the CDR3, the DNA is TGTGCCAGCAGTTTTGCCCCTCCCGGGGACAGGTTAAGGTACACCTTC.

This clonotype was seen a handful of times. The J gene is TRBJ1-5, the V gene TRBV28, with 7 bases that match TRBD1. The CDR3 extends over 17 amino acids. The junction had 11 bases not matched to a gene; V was cut back by 6 bases and J by 0 bases. Germline V gene lookup returns CDR1 MDHEN and CDR2 SYDVKM. CDR3 amino acids: CASSPIGTATSNQPQHF. CDR3 sequence (DNA): TGTGCCAGCAGCCCGATTGGGACAGCGACTAGCAATCAGCCCCAGCATTTT.

This clonotype has at least ten counts. J is TRBJ2-3 and V is TRBV27, with D perhaps TRBD2 (6 bases). CDR1 and CDR2 (germline): MNHEY, SMNVEV (reference sequence). CDR3 size: 16 residues. The V end lost 7 bases, the J end lost 3 bases, and 20 bases lay between the germline ends. CDR3 in DNA: TGTGCCAGCACCATCCGGAGGGCCGCTAGTACAGATACGCAGTATTTT. The encoded protein is CASTIRRAASTDTQYF.

The sample holds a few counts of this clonotype. The chain is built from TRBV2 and TRBJ2-3, with 9 bases that match TRBD1. Per the germline V gene, CDR1 is SNHLY and CDR2 is FYNNEI. Trimming removed 5 bases from V and 0 bases from J; junction bases left unmatched: 12. The length of the CDR3 is 18 residues. The CDR3 coding sequence is TGTGCCAGCAGTACGGGACAGGGAGGGCTGAGGAGCACAGATACGCAGTATTTT. Its translation is CASSTGQGGLRSTDTQYF.

The V and J genes are TRBV12-3 or TRBV12-4 and TRBJ2-1; D possibly corresponds to TRBD1 (5 bases). Trimming removed 3 bases from V and 3 bases from J, with 6 bases in between. This CDR3 region has 13 residues. The CDR3 DNA reads as TGTGCCAGCAGTTTTACAGGCTACAATGAGCAGTTCTTC. It specifies CASSFTGYNEQFF.

Comment on this clonotype: This may be a read error, as it is one base from a much larger clone. The V call is TRBV7-9, the J call TRBJ2-3; D possibly corresponds to TRBD1 (5 bases). V lost 1 base and J lost 2, with 7 bases in between. Germline V lookup: CDR1 SEHNR, CDR2 FQNEAQ (reference sequence). The CDR3 has 14 residues. CDR3 protein: CASSLEGHTDTQYF. The CDR3 nucleotides read TGTGCCAGCAGCTTAGAGGGGCACACAGATACGCAGTATTTT.

V gene TRBV28 combines with J gene TRBJ2-7, with unresolved D. V lost 4 bases and J 5 bases, leaving 12 bases between the germline ends. The CDR3 totals 13 residues. Germline values: CDR1 MDHEN, CDR2 SYDVKM. The CDR3 nucleotides are TGTGCCAGCAGTTCCCCTCCTAGGGACGAGCAGTACTTC. Amino acids: CASSSPPRDEQYF.

This clonotype has more than one count but fewer than ten. V usage is TRBV7-8 and J usage is TRBJ2-7; 7 bases line up with TRBD1. With 5 bases clipped from V and 11 bases from J, the junction kept 15 bases outside the gene matches. The CDR3 loop spans 14 amino acids. CDR1 is SGHVS, CDR2 FQNEAQ, per germline. The CDR3 here is CASSTRDSRAIKYF. The CDR3 nucleotides are TGTGCCAGCAGCACCCGGGACAGCCGCGCCATAAAGTACTTC.

At least ten counts were recorded for this clonotype. The chain recombines TRBV10-3 with TRBJ1-1; 9 bases are a match to TRBD1. Germline trimming cut 6 bases from V and 1 base from J; bases unmatched to any gene: 12. The CDR3 is made up of 17 amino acids. Germline V gene data show CDR1 as ENHRY and CDR2 as SYGVKD. CDR3 sequence (DNA): TGTGCCATCAGAAATCCGACAGGGGGTGATAGGAACACTGAAGCTTTCTTT. This sequence encodes CAIRNPTGGDRNTEAFF.